The T cell receptor beta chain described here comes from a study of tumour-infiltrating T cells in Burkitt lymphoma (TCRdb year 2020). In the study overall: When TCR repertoire data were correlated with clinical outcome, productive clonality turned out to predict both overall and progression-free survival, independent of established prognosticators, age at diagnosis among them.

This clone is labeled medium-sized (0.01 to 0.1%). The antigen it binds to is not known. Nothing much larger sits one base from this clone, and base qualities are not available. Receptor libraries were prepared by the immunoSEQ multiplex PCR assay. TCRdb provides this immuneACCESS table in a form limited to in-frame rearrangements. Some clones are lacking; in checked studies, under half of them reflect an unresolved V gene, and why the rest are absent is not known. The sample contains 13,000 to 15,000 clones, roughly 74% of them found a single time. The top ten constitute approximately 7.7% of the sample. The cysteine opens and the phenylalanine closes a CDR3 of 15 amino acids. Only the CDR3 portion is preserved as DNA: 45 bases, with reading frame beginning at the first base. Trimming accounts for 4 bases at V and 3 bases at J, while the number of junction bases matched to no gene is 2. CDR1 is given as ENHRY and CDR2 as SYGVKD, both from the germline V gene.

The sample consisted of tumor tissue. The V and J genes are TRBV10-3 and TRBJ2-1, and 11 junctional nucleotides match TRBD2. The receptor was isolated from a human donor with diffuse large B-cell lymphoma. The base sequence is TGTGCCATCAGTGCGACTAGCGGGATCTACAATGAGCAGTTCTTC. This translates into CAISATSGIYNEQFF.